The rows below give T cell receptor beta chains drawn from one sample of a study of PD-L1 blockade in urothelial cancer. Method: immunoSEQ multiplex PCR; TCRdb's copy keeps in-frame clones and lacks some. The repertoire holds about 43,000 clones, with around 81% as singletons. The specimen was PBMCs, collected around atezolizumab (anti-PD-L1) treatment. The receptors here all came from a man aged 55 to 70 with urothelial cancer. The CDR3 runs from the conserved cysteine through the conserved F or W. A D gene is named only where the DNA matches it firmly. Expanded clones are given a class, and other clones once, few, many or no size at all.

NA	TRBJ2-7	NA	TRBV28	TGTGCCAGCAGCGGAACTCCAGGGCCGAGCTCCTACGAGCAGTACTTC	CASSGTPGPSSYEQYF
TRBD2	TRBJ2-3	NA	TRBV5-1	TGCGCCAGCAGCTTGGGGACTAGCGGGGGGCACACAGATACGCAGTATTTT	CASSLGTSGGHTDTQYF
NA	TRBJ2-7	NA	TRBV29-1	TGCGACACGTGGAATATACGTATAGGGGAGCGGGCGAACTACGAGCAGTACTTC	CDTWNIRIGERANYEQYF
TRBD2	TRBJ2-7	NA	TRBV6-1	TGTGCCAGCAGTGAAGTGCGGGGGTACGAGCAGTACTTC	CASSEVRGYEQYF
TRBD1	TRBJ2-7	NA	TRBV2	TGTGCCAGCAGGAGGACAGGGGGCGGAGAGCAGTACTTC	CASRRTGGGEQYF
NA	TRBJ2-1	few	TRBV19	TGTGCCAGTAGCAAGGGGGTCCAATTACGCAATGAGCAGTTCTTC	CASSKGVQLRNEQFF
TRBD2	TRBJ2-1	once	TRBV27	TGTGCCAGCAGTTCCCTGGGTAGCGGGACCTACAATGAGCAGTTCTTC	CASSSLGSGTYNEQFF
TRBD1	TRBJ2-7	NA	TRBV23-1	TGCGCCAGCACCCTCGGGGGACAGGGGGTCTCCTACGAGCAGTACTTC	CASTLGGQGVSYEQYF
TRBD2	TRBJ2-1	NA	TRBV7-2	TGTGCCAGCAGCTTCAACTCTCCATACGCTAGCGGGTCCGACAATGAGCAGTTCTTC	CASSFNSPYASGSDNEQFF
NA	TRBJ1-1	NA	TRBV6-1	TGTGCCAGCAACTACCTGACAGGGAACACTGAAGCTTTCTTT	CASNYLTGNTEAFF
TRBD1	TRBJ2-3	few	TRBV19	TGTGCCAGCACAAAACAGGGGGTTTTCACAGATACGCAGTATTTT	CASTKQGVFTDTQYF
NA	TRBJ2-5	once	TRBV18	TGTGCCAGCTCACCAAGCCCATCCCAAGAGACCCAGTACTTC	CASSPSPSQETQYF
NA	TRBJ1-4	NA	TRBV6-1	TGTGCCAGCACCCCGGGGGACCTTAATGAAAAACTGTTTTTT	CASTPGDLNEKLFF
TRBD1	TRBJ2-3	NA	TRBV14	TGTGCCAGCAGCCGGGGACAGGGGGAGGCAGATACGCAGTATTTT	CASSRGQGEADTQYF
NA	TRBJ1-2	NA	TRBV5-1	TGCGCCAGCCTACCTAGGCCCCGGGACTATGGCTACACCTTC	CASLPRPRDYGYTF
NA	TRBJ1-2	NA	TRBV28	TGTGCCAGCAGGTTGGGGGGGGTTAACTATGGCTACACCTTC	CASRLGGVNYGYTF
NA	TRBJ2-2	NA	TRBV6-5	TGTGCCAGCAGTTACCGAGGCGGGGAGCTGTTTTTT	CASSYRGGELFF
TRBD1	TRBJ1-6	NA	TRBV7-9	TGTGCCAGCAGCTTGGGACAGGGTGGGAATTCACCCCTCCACTTT	CASSLGQGGNSPLHF
NA	TRBJ1-2	NA	TRBV21-1	TGTGCCAGCAGCATAGATGACAGGGCCTACTATGGCTACACCTTC	CASSIDDRAYYGYTF
NA	TRBJ1-1	NA	TRBV28	TGTGCCAGCAGGTGGGGAGGAAGGAACACTGAAGCTTTCTTT	CASRWGGRNTEAFF
NA	TRBJ2-5	NA	TRBV7-2	TGTGCCAGCAGCCCCTGGACGGGGGTGGAGACCCAGTACTTC	CASSPWTGVETQYF
TRBD2	TRBJ2-7	once	TRBV18	TGTGCCAGCTCACTTACAAGGGGCGCTAGCGGTACCTCCTACGAGCAGTACTTC	CASSLTRGASGTSYEQYF
NA	TRBJ2-3	NA	TRBV19	TGTGCCAGTAGTAAGCAGACAAATACGCAGTATTTT	CASSKQTNTQYF
TRBD2	TRBJ2-7	NA	TRBV5-1	TGCGCCAGCAGCTTGTGGCGGGAGGACTCCTACGAGCAGTACTTC	CASSLWREDSYEQYF
TRBD2	TRBJ2-1	NA	TRBV5-1	TGCGCCAGCAGCCTGACTAGCGGGGGGGTAATCTACAATGAGCAGTTCTTC	CASSLTSGGVIYNEQFF
NA	TRBJ1-1	NA	TRBV5-1	TGCGCCAGCAGCGGCCCAGGGAACACTGAAGCTTTCTTT	CASSGPGNTEAFF